This T cell receptor (beta chain) was recovered during a study of shared clonotypes between healthy human individuals. The overall study: The study used three CD4 naive, three CD4 memory, two CD8 naive and one CD8 memory plate per donor.

Regarding the study as a whole: Generation probabilities of non-shared clonotypes were lower (relative to those shared by all four donors). Naive subsets usually exceeded memory subsets in estimated richness.

In the authors' methods: With immunoSEQ giving junction-only sequences and no quality scores, filtering differed. Clones were read by immunoSEQ multiplex PCR, and TCRdb kept only the in-frame ones, dropping some. That table gives V, J and clone size, and the DNA gave D and trimming. In the table there are approximately 2.5 million clones, over 85% of which are singletons. This CDR3 comprises 14 residues. Germline loops: CDR1 SGDLS, CDR2 YYNGEE. V was shortened by 4 bases and J by 3 bases, with 14 bases between the two germline ends. Concerning this clone itself: Its antigen is unidentified.

The receptor was derived from a man aged 18 to 30 in good health. The V call is TRBV9, the J call TRBJ2-7; tentative D call: TRBD1 (6 bases). The source material was naive CD4+ T cells sorted from blood. As to subset: CD45RA+ positively selected. CDR3 sequence reads: CASSPRTARYEQYF. DNA for the CDR3: TGTGCCAGCAGCCCTCGGACAGCCCGCTACGAGCAGTACTTC.